Listed below are T cell receptor beta chains from one sample, sequenced in a study of T-cell reconstitution after alpha-beta-depleted transplantation in children. TCRdb passed the PCR reads through MiXCR, listing each CDR3 protein once. The repertoire holds some 240,000 distinct CDR3 sequences, with approximately 9.7% as singletons. The sample consisted of PBMCs from the stem cell graft donor, taken from the stem cell graft. The receptors originated from a human donor who donated a stem cell graft to a child with SCID. The CDR3 runs from the conserved cysteine through the conserved F or W. Fields, in order: V gene, D gene, CDR3 length, J gene, clone size, CDR3 DNA, CDR3 protein. The D gene is left open where the match is weak. Size values are once, few and many counts, or a class for expanded clones, and some rows have none.

>TRBV7-2|TRBD2|14|TRBJ2-1|many
TGTGCCAGCACTCCCGGGACTAGCTCGAATGAGCAGTTCTTC
CASTPGTSSNEQFF
>TRBV7-9|NA|12|TRBJ1-1|many
TGTGCCAGCAGCTTAGGCGAGGGCCGCGCTTTCTTT
CASSLGEGRAFF
>TRBV4-2|NA|12|TRBJ2-3|many
TGTGCCAGCAGCCAAGTACGAGATACGCAGTATTTT
CASSQVRDTQYF
>TRBV5-1|NA|14|TRBJ1-1|many
TGCGCCAGCCGGATCATGGGGGAGAACACTGAAGCTTTCTTT
CASRIMGENTEAFF
>TRBV9|NA|14|TRBJ2-1|many
TGTGCCAGCAGCGTAGAGGCTCAGTTCCATGAGCAGTTCTTC
CASSVEAQFHEQFF
>TRBV29-1|TRBD2|19|TRBJ2-3|many
TGCAGCGTTGAAGATCCTCTCAATGGCGGGGGTTCTGGCACAGATACGCAGTATTTT
CSVEDPLNGGGSGTDTQYF
>TRBV6-2/TRBV6-3|TRBD1|15|TRBJ2-3|many
TGTGCCAGCAGTTCCCTGGACAGGGGGACGGATACGCAGTATTTT
CASSSLDRGTDTQYF
>TRBV12-3/TRBV12-4|NA|16|TRBJ1-2|many
TGTGCCAGCAGTTTAGCGGGCCGGGGGCAAAACTATGGCTACACCTTC
CASSLAGRGQNYGYTF
>TRBV10-1|NA|14|TRBJ2-7|many
TGCGCCAGCAGTGAGTTGCCCGGGGCCTACGAGCAGTACTTC
CASSELPGAYEQYF
>TRBV20-1|NA|13|TRBJ1-2|many
TGCAGTGCTAGAGATGGAGGGAACTATGGCTACACCTTC
CSARDGGNYGYTF
>TRBV15|NA|16|TRBJ2-2|many
TGTGCCACCAGCAGAGATTGGGACACTAACACCGGGGAGCTGTTTTTT
CATSRDWDTNTGELFF
>TRBV4-1|NA|14|TRBJ2-7|many
TGCGCCAGCAGCCAAGATAAAGGTCCCTACGAGCAGTACTTC
CASSQDKGPYEQYF
>TRBV20-1|TRBD2|17|TRBJ2-3|NA
TGCAGTGCTAGTCCCACGGGAGGGGGGGCGGGCACAGATACGCAGTATTTT
CSASPTGGGAGTDTQYF
>TRBV9|NA|13|TRBJ2-3|many
TGTGCCAGCAGGGGGGCCGGGTCAGATACGCAGTATTTT
CASRGAGSDTQYF
>TRBV11-2|NA|18|TRBJ1-6|many
TGTGCCAGCAGCCTACAGGGATTACGGTATTCCTATAATTCACCCCTCCACTTT
CASSLQGLRYSYNSPLHF
>TRBV20-1|NA|12|TRBJ1-2|many
TGCAGTGCCGCTAATGGGGCGGGGGGCTACACCTTC
CSAANGAGGYTF
>TRBV24-1|NA|15|TRBJ1-5|many
TGTGCCACCAGTGCCGGACAGTCTAGCAATCAGCCCCAGCATTTT
CATSAGQSSNQPQHF
>TRBV14|NA|16|TRBJ1-1|many
TGTGCCAGCAGCCACCTGGAAAGGCATCGGGACACTGAAGCTTTCTTT
CASSHLERHRDTEAFF
>TRBV28|TRBD1|18|TRBJ2-4|many
TGTGCCAGCAGCTCCCCCGGGTCAGGGGGCGGAACCAAAAACATTCAGTACTTC
CASSSPGSGGGTKNIQYF
>TRBV12-3/TRBV12-4|NA|14|TRBJ1-2|many
TGTGCCAGCAGTTACGCGGACGGAATAGGGGGCTACACCTTC
CASSYADGIGGYTF
>TRBV3-1|TRBD1|16|TRBJ1-4|many
TGTGCCAGCAGCCTAGGACAGGCCCTCCTTAATGAAAAACTGTTTTTT
CASSLGQALLNEKLFF
>TRBV15|NA|16|TRBJ2-3|many
TGTGCCACCAGCAGAGATAGGGGGGACTTCCTCTGGACGCAGTATTTT
CATSRDRGDFLWTQYF
>TRBV12-3/TRBV12-4|NA|14|TRBJ1-4|many
TGTGCCAGCAGTTTATATTCGGGTAATGAAAAACTGTTTTTT
CASSLYSGNEKLFF
>TRBV20-1|NA|12|TRBJ2-4|few
TGCAGTGCTAGAGGGAATGAAAACATTCAGTACTTC
CSARGNENIQYF
>TRBV5-1|NA|14|TRBJ2-7|many
TGCGCCAGCAGCAGGTCAGGGGACGACTACGAGCAGTACTTC
CASSRSGDDYEQYF
>TRBV5-1|NA|14|TRBJ1-1|many
TGCGCCAGCAGCTTGGTCGGCGTCGGCACTGAAGCTTTCTTT
CASSLVGVGTEAFF
>TRBV6-2/TRBV6-3|NA|15|TRBJ2-3|many
TGTGCCAGCAGTCCTCGCGGGGAAGGCGCAGATACGCAGTATTTT
CASSPRGEGADTQYF
>TRBV5-1|NA|15|TRBJ1-1|many
TGCGCCAGCAGCTTGGAAGGATACCGGAACACTGAAGCTTTCTTT
CASSLEGYRNTEAFF
>TRBV5-1|NA|14|TRBJ1-4|many
TGCGCCAGCAGCTTACAGGGAAATTCCGTAAAACTGTTTTTT
CASSLQGNSVKLFF
>TRBV28|TRBD1|15|TRBJ2-3|many
TGTGCCAGCGATCCCGTGAGGGGGCAGCAAAATACGCAGTATTTT
CASDPVRGQQNTQYF
>TRBV18|NA|13|TRBJ1-2|many
TGTGCCAGCTCACCGGGCGGGATCTATGGCTACACCTTC
CASSPGGIYGYTF
>TRBV18|NA|12|TRBJ2-3|many
TGTGCCAGCTCACCCTTTGCAGATACGCAGTATTTT
CASSPFADTQYF
>TRBV14|TRBD1|14|TRBJ1-5|many
TGTGCCAGCAGCCCAGGGGGGATGAGGCAGCCCCAGCATTTT
CASSPGGMRQPQHF
>TRBV28|NA|14|TRBJ1-5|many
TGTGCCAGCAGGAGGAGCAATAGCAATCAGCCCCAGCATTTT
CASRRSNSNQPQHF
>TRBV29-1|TRBD2|17|TRBJ2-3|many
TGCAGCGTTGAAGGACTAGCGGGGGGTCCTACTTCAGATACGCAGTATTTT
CSVEGLAGGPTSDTQYF
>TRBV20-1|TRBD2|19|TRBJ2-1|NA
TGCAGGGGCCAGCCCCCGGGCCTAGCGGGGGACCTCTCCTACAATGAGCAGTTCTTC
CRGQPPGLAGDLSYNEQFF
>TRBV4-2|TRBD2|15|TRBJ2-1|NA
TGTGCCAGCAGCCTCAGCGGGGGGGAAACGAATGAGCAGTTCTTC
CASSLSGGETNEQFF
>TRBV20-1|TRBD1|14|TRBJ1-1|many
TGCAGTGCTCCAGACAGGGCAGTATCCACTGAAGCTTTCTTT
CSAPDRAVSTEAFF
>TRBV7-9|NA|16|TRBJ1-5|NA
TGTGCCAGCAGCGGCCTAGGGGAGAGTGGCAGTCAGCCCCAGCATTTT
CASSGLGESGSQPQHF
>TRBV15|NA|17|TRBJ2-7|many
TGTGCCACCAGCAGAGGAACAGGGGACTTTCTACTCTACGAGCAGTACTTC
CATSRGTGDFLLYEQYF
>TRBV5-1|NA|14|TRBJ2-7|many
TGCGCCAGCAGCTTGGGACAGGCCGCCTACGAGCAGTACTTC
CASSLGQAAYEQYF
>TRBV7-2|NA|13|TRBJ1-2|NA
TGTGCCAGCAGCCGGGGGTTCACCTATGGCTACACCTTC
CASSRGFTYGYTF
>TRBV7-9|NA|16|TRBJ2-7|many
TGTGCCAGCAGCTTAGCGGGTGCAGGGCAGCCTTACGAGCAGTACTTC
CASSLAGAGQPYEQYF
>TRBV28|NA|14|TRBJ1-1|many
TGTGCCACCACATGGGGTTTGGGGAACACTGAAGCTTTCTTT
CATTWGLGNTEAFF
>TRBV27|NA|13|TRBJ1-2|many
TGTGCCAGCAGCTCCAGGGGTGGATATGGCTACACCTTC
CASSSRGGYGYTF
>TRBV5-6|NA|13|TRBJ1-1|many
TGTGCCAGCAGCTTGGGAGGTACGAAGGAAGCTTTCTTT
CASSLGGTKEAFF
>TRBV15|NA|14|TRBJ1-1|many
TGTGCCACCAGCAGAGATGCGTCGAAGGCTGAAGCTTTCTTT
CATSRDASKAEAFF
>TRBV20-1|TRBD1|17|TRBJ2-3|many
TGCAGTGCTAGAGATTGGGGGGACAGGTCCGGCACAGATACGCAGTATTTT
CSARDWGDRSGTDTQYF
>TRBV28|NA|10|TRBJ1-2|many
TGTGCCGCAGAAGGGGGGGGCTACACCTTC
CAAEGGGYTF
>TRBV12-3/TRBV12-4|NA|14|TRBJ1-5|many
TGTGCCAGCAGTCCTCCCGACAGACGGCAGCCCCAGCATTTT
CASSPPDRRQPQHF
>TRBV20-1|NA|11|TRBJ2-7|many
TGCAGTGCTAGTAAGGGCTACGAGCAGTACTTC
CSASKGYEQYF
>TRBV6-5|NA|14|TRBJ1-1|many
TGTGCCAGCAGTCCCGACAGCTTTAACACTGAAGCTTTCTTT
CASSPDSFNTEAFF
>TRBV6-5|NA|13|TRBJ1-2|many
TGTGCCAGCAGTTCCTCGGGAGCTTATGGCTACACCTTC
CASSSSGAYGYTF